This T cell receptor beta chain was captured in a study of T cell responses to AZD1222 COVID-19 vaccine. Produced via immunoSEQ multiplex PCR; TCRdb's table is partial and in-frame only. The table has 66,000 or so clones, roughly 90% seen once. Looked up from germline, CDR1 is SGHDT and CDR2 is YYEEEE. The CDR3 is made up of 14 amino acids. The V and J ends lost 4 bases and 1 base respectively, with 11 bases between them. The clonotype was recovered from an adult in good health. The chain couples TRBV5-6 to TRBJ1-1; D uncertain. Here the sequenced sample was peripheral blood, taken on day 0 of AZD1222 vaccination. DNA for the CDR3: TGTGCCAGCAGCCCGCTAGATGCGAACACTGAAGCTTTCTTT. Its translation: CASSPLDANTEAFF. The full variable domain, rest sourced from reference TRBV5-6 and TRBJ1-1, is DAGVTQSPTHLIKTRGQQVTLRCSPKSGHDTVSWYQQALGQGPQFIFQYYEEEERQRGNFPDRFSGHQFPNYSSELNVNALLLGDSALYLCASSPLDANTEAFFGQGTRLTVV.